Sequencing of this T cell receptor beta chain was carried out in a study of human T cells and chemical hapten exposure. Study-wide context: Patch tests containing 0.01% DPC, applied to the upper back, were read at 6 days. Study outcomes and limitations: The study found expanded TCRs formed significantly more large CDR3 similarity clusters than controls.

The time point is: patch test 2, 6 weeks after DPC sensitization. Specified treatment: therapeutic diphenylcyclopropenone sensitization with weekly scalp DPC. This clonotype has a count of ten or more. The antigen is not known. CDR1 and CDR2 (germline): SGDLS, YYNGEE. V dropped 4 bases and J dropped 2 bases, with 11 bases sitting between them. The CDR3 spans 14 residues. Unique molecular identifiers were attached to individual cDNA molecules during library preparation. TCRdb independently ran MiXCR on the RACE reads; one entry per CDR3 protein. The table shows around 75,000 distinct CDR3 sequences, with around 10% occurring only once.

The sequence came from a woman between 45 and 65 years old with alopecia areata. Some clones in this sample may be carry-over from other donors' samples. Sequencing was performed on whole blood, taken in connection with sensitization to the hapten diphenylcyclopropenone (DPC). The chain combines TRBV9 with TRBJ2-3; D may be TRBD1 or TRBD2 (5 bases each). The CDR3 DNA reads TGTGCCAGCAGCCTCCGGGACGCCACAGATACGCAGTATTTT. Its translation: CASSLRDATDTQYF.